These 3 T cell receptor beta chains were sequenced from one sample in a study of cytomegalovirus exposure and HLA in healthy donors. PCR amplification relied on 60 Vbeta primers (plus 13 Jbeta primers). Method: immunoSEQ multiplex PCR; TCRdb's copy keeps in-frame clones and lacks some. The sample shows approximately 140,000 clones, 79% of them seen only once. Sequencing was carried out using PBMCs. The source of these receptors is a man aged 45-65 years in good health and CMV-seropositive.

The chain recombines TRBV14 with TRBJ2-2; TRBD1 agrees at 8 bases. The CDR3 totals 16 residues. J was trimmed by 0 bases and V by 4 bases; bases with no gene match: 4. Germline CDR1 reads SGHDN; CDR2 reads FVKESK. The CDR3 protein is CASSPTGVANTGELFF. Written as DNA, the CDR3 is TGTGCCAGCAGCCCGACAGGGGTGGCGAACACCGGGGAGCTGTTTTTT.

The chain carries TRBV9 and TRBJ2-5; TRBD1 agrees at 11 bases. The J call may be mistaken, given a closer DNA end match to TRBJ2-7. CDR1 is SGDLS, CDR2 YYNGEE, per germline. The CDR3 loop spans 16 amino acids. The CDR3 is CASSVGQGALDYEQYF. The CDR3 DNA follows: TGTGCCAGCAGCGTTGGACAGGGGGCCTTAGACTACGAGCAGTACTTC.

This clone was detected a few times. The chain carries TRBV28 and TRBJ2-2, with unresolved D. Between the trimmed V and J ends, which lost 7 bases and 3 bases, there was a span of 3 bases. Germline CDR1 and CDR2: MDHEN and SYDVKM. The CDR3 loop spans 11 amino acids. CDR3 residues: CASTYTGELFF. CDR3 coding DNA: TGTGCCAGCACCTACACCGGGGAGCTGTTTTTT.